These 24 T cell receptor beta chains were all obtained from the same sample, sequenced in a study of blood T cells in healthy people across ages (dated by TCRdb to between 2014 and 2017). Libraries came from 5' RACE. TCRdb lists the instrument as Illumina HiSeq 2500. A second about 6 to 11 cycle PCR used a sample-barcoded 5' primer and a J-beta primer mix. Using fastp trimming at Q25 and MiXCR clonotype assembly, TCRdb reanalyzed the public sequencing data and kept in-frame beta chains. Identical CDR3 protein sequences are pooled into one entry, listed with their most common genes and DNA. This sample lists some 1.7 million distinct CDR3 sequences; roughly 27% were detected once. Over 7% of the sample goes to the ten largest clones. What was sequenced was blood. The receptors shown here come from a woman in her thirties in good health.

This clonotype came up many times. This chain links TRBV7-6 with TRBJ2-7, with TRBD2 matching over 11 bases. The trim removed 5 bases at V and 3 bases at J, leaving 6 bases unmatched. This CDR3 has 15 residues. Germline-derived CDR1 and CDR2 are SGHVS and FNYEAQ. The CDR3: CASSVGTSGRYEQYF. The CDR3 DNA sequence: TGTGCCAGCAGCGTTGGGACTAGCGGACGCTACGAGCAGTACTTC.

This clonotype was found many times. The V call is TRBV7-2, the J call TRBJ2-5, with D perhaps assigned TRBD1 or TRBD2 (6 bases each). The CDR3 length is 11 residues. Germline V CDR1 and CDR2: SGHTA, FQGNSA. With 9 bases removed from V and 7 bases from J, the gap between germline ends came to 12 bases. CDR3 bases: TGTGCCAGTACTCCGGGGGCGACCCAGTACTTC. Its translation is CASTPGATQYF.

In DNA, the CDR3 is TGTGCCAGCATAGGGGACTGGGTGGGGAAAGAGACCCAGTACTTC. It codes for CASIGDWVGKETQYF. The chain carries TRBV6-1 and TRBJ2-5; D perhaps matches TRBD2 (6 bases). V was trimmed by 7 bases and J by 3 bases, leaving 18 bases between them. CDR1 and CDR2 (germline): MNHNS, SASEGT. The CDR3 is 15 residues long.

The chain combines TRBV20-1 with TRBJ2-1; 12 nucleotides match TRBD1. Germline V lookup: CDR1 DFQATT, CDR2 SNEGSKA (reference sequence). The CDR3 loop spans 14 amino acids. J gave up 5 bases and V 4 bases, and 3 bases lay outside the gene matches. This CDR3 reads CSAIRDRGHNEQFF. Written as DNA, the CDR3 is TGCAGTGCTATCCGGGACAGGGGGCACAATGAGCAGTTCTTC.

This clonotype was recorded a few times. The chain links TRBV28 to TRBJ2-7; D not resolved. The CDR3 totals 13 residues. CDR1 and CDR2 (germline): MDHEN, SYDVKM. The V gene lost 8 bases and the J gene lost 1 base, with 12 bases spanning the gap. The CDR3 here is CASESGPSYEQYF. The CDR3 bases are TGTGCCAGCGAATCCGGGCCATCCTACGAGCAGTACTTC.

This chain uses TRBV20-1 with TRBJ2-1; a weak D match, TRBD2 (6 bases). CDR3 length: 14 amino acids. V was trimmed by 1 base and J by 5 bases, leaving 12 bases between them. Germline CDR1 reads DFQATT; CDR2 reads SNEGSKA (reference sequence). CDR3 in DNA: TGCAGTGCTAGAGGGACTACCCCAGACAATGAGCAGTTCTTC. This encodes CSARGTTPDNEQFF.

J is TRBJ2-7 and V is TRBV5-1; 8 bases match TRBD1. Germline V gene sequence: CDR1 SGHRS, CDR2 YFSETQ. Losses at the gene ends were 4 bases for V and 5 bases for J; bases not matched to a gene: 11. The CDR3 extends over 15 amino acids. CDR3 sequence (DNA): TGCGCCAGCAGCCTCCGCCGGACAGGGTGCGACGAGCAGTACTTC. It translates to CASSLRRTGCDEQYF.

Comment on this clonotype: One junction end disagrees with the germline gene, perhaps due to a read error. The gene calls are TRBV14 and TRBJ1-1, with a weak D call TRBD1 (5 bases). The CDR3 is made up of 13 amino acids. Germline V gene lookup returns CDR1 SGHDN and CDR2 FVKESK. The CDR3 is CASSRTRQSEAFF. CDR3 bases: TGCGCCAGCAGCCGCACTAGACAGAGTGAAGCTTTCTTT.

The genes are TRBV19 and TRBJ1-2, with D perhaps TRBD1 (6 bases). This CDR3 is 12 amino acids long. Germline V CDR1 and CDR2: LNHDA, SQIVND (reference sequence). V lost 4 bases, J lost 6 bases, and 9 bases lay in between. The CDR3 DNA reads TGTGCCAGTAGTACCCCAGGGGATGGCTACACCTTC. Amino acids: CASSTPGDGYTF.

The rearrangement joins TRBV12-3 or TRBV12-4 to TRBJ2-3; 14 nucleotides agree with TRBD2. Trimming cost V 5 bases and J 7 bases; bases outside gene matches: 8. The CDR3 totals 16 residues. The CDR3, as DNA: TGTGCCAGCAGTCGAGATCGGACTAGCGGGGGGTATACGCAGTATTTT. As protein: CASSRDRTSGGYTQYF.

The chain links TRBV3-1 to TRBJ2-7, with D unresolved. The V gene's germline CDR1 is LGHDT and CDR2 YNNKEL (reference sequence). Trimming shortened V by 0 bases and J by 5 bases, and 11 bases separated the two germline ends. CDR3 length equals 14 residues. The CDR3 bases are TGTGCCAGCAGCCAAGAGTTAGCCACGGACGAGCAGTACTTC. Protein sequence: CASSQELATDEQYF.

CDR3 sequence reads: CAWSSQGLAGGNEQFF. Here the CDR3 DNA reads TGTGCCTGGAGTTCCCAGGGACTAGCGGGAGGGAATGAGCAGTTCTTC. The chain has TRBV30 and TRBJ2-1; 16 bases are a match to TRBD2. V lost 2 bases to trimming and J lost 7 bases; unmatched junction nucleotides: 5. CDR3 length: 16 amino acids. Germline-derived CDR1 and CDR2 are GTSNPN and SVGIG (reference sequence).

This clonotype has only a few counts. The V and J genes are TRBV6-1 and TRBJ1-5; D is ambiguous. This CDR3 is 14 amino acids long. V was shortened by 0 bases and J by 6 bases, with 9 bases between the two germline ends. Germline CDR1 and CDR2: MNHNS and SASEGT. In DNA form, the CDR3 reads TGTGCCAGCAGTGAAGCCGGTGCCCGTCAGCCCCAGCATTTT. It codes for CASSEAGARQPQHF.

The table lists this clonotype with a few counts. The chain's CDR3 is CASSSPGLASRYNEQFF. The CDR3 nucleotides are TGCGCCAGCAGCTCCCCTGGACTAGCGAGTAGGTACAATGAGCAGTTCTTC. The chain is built from TRBV5-1 and TRBJ2-1, with 9 bases identical to TRBD2. In germline, CDR1 is SGHRS, CDR2 YFSETQ. V lost 3 bases and J lost 4; bases outside the gene matches: 11. The CDR3 is 17 amino acids.

This clonotype showed up just a few times. The V call is TRBV27, the J call TRBJ2-5; 8 positions agree with TRBD1. Germline trimming cut 7 bases from V and 8 bases from J; bases unmatched to any gene: 9. From germline, CDR1 is MNHEY and CDR2 SMNVEV (reference sequence). CDR3 size: 13 residues. The CDR3: CASTSGGGDTQYF. The CDR3 DNA follows: TGTGCCAGCACCTCAGGGGGCGGGGATACCCAGTACTTC.

There are a few counts of this clonotype. The chain is built from TRBV15 and TRBJ1-5; D unclear. This CDR3 is built from 14 residues. The V and J ends lost 8 bases and 1 base respectively, with 12 bases between them. Germline CDR1 LNHNV, CDR2 YYDKDF (reference sequence). In DNA form, the CDR3 reads TGTGCCACCTCTAGGGCGGGGAGCAATCAGCCCCAGCATTTT. It is translated as CATSRAGSNQPQHF. Based on the CDR3 plus reference TRBV15 and TRBJ1-5, the full variable domain is DAMVIQNPRYQVTQFGKPVTLSCSQTLNHNVMYWYQQKSSQAPKLLFHYYDKDFNNEADTPDNFQSRRPNTSFCFLDIRSPGLGDTAMYLCATSRAGSNQPQHFGDGTRLSIL.

This clonotype was seen ten or more times. This chain connects TRBV4-1 to TRBJ2-7, with 7 bases lining up with TRBD1. J was trimmed by 3 bases and V by 3 bases; bases with no gene match: 5. The CDR3 totals 14 residues. Germline values: CDR1 MGHRA, CDR2 YSYEKL. The CDR3 DNA is TGCGCCAGCAGCCAGACAGGGTGGGTCTACGAGCAGTACTTC. Residues: CASSQTGWVYEQYF.

This chain connects TRBV15 to TRBJ2-1, with 8 positions matching TRBD1. V lost 0 bases and J lost 4; bases outside the gene matches: 5. CDR1 is LNHNV, CDR2 YYDKDF, per germline (reference sequence). There are 16 residues in the CDR3. The CDR3 nucleotides read TGTGCCACCAGCAGAGAGAGGACAGGGACGTACAATGAGCAGTTCTTC. Encoded protein: CATSRERTGTYNEQFF. Together with reference TRBV15 and TRBJ2-1, the CDR3 gives the full variable domain: DAMVIQNPRYQVTQFGKPVTLSCSQTLNHNVMYWYQQKSSQAPKLLFHYYDKDFNNEADTPDNFQSRRPNTSFCFLDIRSPGLGDTAMYLCATSRERTGTYNEQFFGPGTRLTVL.

The chain links TRBV12-3 or TRBV12-4 to TRBJ2-1, with 8 nucleotides matching TRBD2. CDR3 size: 16 residues. The junction had 15 bases not matched to a gene; V was cut back by 5 bases and J by 9 bases. CDR3 nucleotide sequence: TGTGCCAGCAGTCCCGATCTGAGCGGGAGTGGGGTTGAGCAGTTCTTC. It translates to CASSPDLSGSGVEQFF.

V usage is TRBV10-3 and J usage is TRBJ1-3, with unresolved D. The CDR3 has 14 amino acids. Per the germline V gene, CDR1 is ENHRY and CDR2 is SYGVKD. Trimming removed 3 bases from V and 0 bases from J, with 6 bases in between. In nucleotides, the CDR3 is TGTGCCATCAGTGACGCGAACTCTGGAAACACCATATATTTT. As protein: CAISDANSGNTIYF.

This clonotype was seen repeatedly, ten times or more. The chain is built from TRBV5-1 and TRBJ2-5, with 7 positions matching TRBD2. Unmatched junction bases numbered 14, after V lost 4 bases and J lost 5 bases. Germline CDR1 and CDR2: SGHRS and YFSETQ. There are 16 residues in the CDR3. The CDR3 loop reads CASSQPAGASGETQYF. For the CDR3, the DNA is TGCGCCAGCAGCCAACCGGCGGGAGCGAGTGGGGAGACCCAGTACTTC.

This clonotype has a handful of counts. V usage is TRBV20-1 and J usage is TRBJ2-1; 8 bases line up with TRBD2. The CDR3 spans 15 residues. CDR1 and CDR2 (germline): DFQATT, SNEGSKA (reference sequence). The trim removed 8 bases at V and 0 bases at J, leaving 9 bases unmatched. The CDR3 reads CSIKTSVSSYNEQFF. The CDR3 DNA reads TGCAGTATTAAGACTAGCGTGAGCTCCTACAATGAGCAGTTCTTC.

V and J are TRBV18 and TRBJ2-1; no clear D gene. Germline-derived CDR1 and CDR2 are KGHSH and LQKENI. V was pared by 3 bases and J by 9 bases, with 12 bases between. The CDR3 covers 13 residues. CDR3 DNA sequence: TGTGCCAGCTCACCCCCGGGTACACGTGAGCAGTTCTTC. It translates to CASSPPGTREQFF.

Points on this clonotype: Given a much more abundant clone one base away, this may be a read error. The chain has TRBV6-5 and TRBJ2-1, with D possibly being TRBD1 (5 bases). The CDR3 is 17 residues long. Germline assignment: CDR1 MNHEY and CDR2 SVGAGI. V was shortened by 10 bases and J by 3 bases, with 25 bases between the two germline ends. CDR3 DNA sequence: TGTGCCAACAGCCCCGCCGGGCAGGGCAATATCTACAATGAGCAGTTCTTC. It specifies CANSPAGQGNIYNEQFF.